This T cell receptor (beta chain) emerged from a study of graft-versus-host responses after intestinal transplantation. Study summary: Anti-thymocyte globulin induction was given to all recipients, followed by tacrolimus and steroids for 2 to 3 years.

Intraepithelial and lamina propria lymphocytes were freed from processed graft tissue. The table came from immunoSEQ multiplex PCR; TCRdb's copy has only in-frame clones and leaves some out. The data show about 17,000 clones, with 60% to 85% seen just once and roughly 8% held by the top ten. Germline values: CDR1 SGHNT, CDR2 YENEEA. This CDR3 has 13 residues. V lost 3 bases and J 2 bases, leaving 6 bases between the germline ends. This sample comprised ileum tissue, obtained roughly 450 days after intestinal transplant. The clonotype comes from a human patient who received an intestinal transplant, so some T cells may come from the graft donor. The chain combines TRBV11-3 with TRBJ2-3; D is uncertain. CDR3 sequence (DNA): TGTGCCAGCAGCTTCTCCAACACAGATACGCAGTATTTT. It translates to CASSFSNTDTQYF.